This paragraph reports one TCR beta chain. Its target is unknown. The junction does not match germline at one end; this may be a read error. cDNA serving as the sequencing template came from extracted, reverse transcribed RNA. The repertoire was sequenced with immunoSEQ multiplex PCR; TCRdb's copy has only in-frame clones and lacks some. The sample shows about 270,000 clones, 60% of them seen only once. This record belongs to a study of CD8+ T cells in alopecia areata. About the research overall: Tofacitinib lasted 6 to 18 months, then 6 months off drug.

As to treatment: oral pan-JAK inhibitor, 5-10 mg twice daily. Study-level results: Relative to mice, TCR sharing across patients was less clear, a difference possibly HLA-related. Among the top 100, expanded CD8+ clones were significantly decreased by tofacitinib, as was scalp clonality. Persistence of many expanded lesional clones was seen in scalp and blood during tofacitinib.

The CDR3 has 12 residues. Germline V CDR1 and CDR2: SGHNT, YYREEE (reference sequence). Source: CD4+ T cells sorted from blood, taken at week 52, from a patient treated with tofacitinib. The chain carries TRBV5-4 and TRBJ2-2; D gene ambiguous. The receptor was isolated from a human donor with alopecia areata. The CDR3 DNA sequence: TGTGCCAGCAGCTTAGACACCCGGGAGCTGTTTTTT. Residues: CASSLDTRELFF.